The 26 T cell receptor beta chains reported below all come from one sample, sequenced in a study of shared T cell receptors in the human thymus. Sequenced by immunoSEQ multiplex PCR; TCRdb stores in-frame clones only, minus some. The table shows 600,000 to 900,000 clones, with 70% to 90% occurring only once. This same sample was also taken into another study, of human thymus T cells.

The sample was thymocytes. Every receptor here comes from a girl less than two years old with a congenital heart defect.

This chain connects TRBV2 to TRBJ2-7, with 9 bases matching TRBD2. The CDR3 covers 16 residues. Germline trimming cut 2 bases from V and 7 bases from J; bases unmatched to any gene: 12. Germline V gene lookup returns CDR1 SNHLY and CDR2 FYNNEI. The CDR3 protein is CASSESPAGGPREQYF. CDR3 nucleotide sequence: TGTGCCAGCAGTGAATCGCCCGCGGGGGGGCCGCGAGAGCAGTACTTC.

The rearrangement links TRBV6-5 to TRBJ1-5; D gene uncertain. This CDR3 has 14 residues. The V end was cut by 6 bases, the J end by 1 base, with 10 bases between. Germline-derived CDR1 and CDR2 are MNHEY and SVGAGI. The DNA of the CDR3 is TGTGCCAGCAGAAGAGGGCAAAGCAATCAGCCCCAGCATTTT. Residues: CASRRGQSNQPQHF.

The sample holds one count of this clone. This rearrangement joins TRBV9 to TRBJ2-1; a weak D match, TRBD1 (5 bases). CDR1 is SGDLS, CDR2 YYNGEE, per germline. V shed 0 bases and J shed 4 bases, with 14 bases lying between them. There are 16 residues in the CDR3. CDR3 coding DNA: TGTGCCAGCAGCGTAGATTCCAGGGAAAATTACAATGAGCAGTTCTTC. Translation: CASSVDSRENYNEQFF.

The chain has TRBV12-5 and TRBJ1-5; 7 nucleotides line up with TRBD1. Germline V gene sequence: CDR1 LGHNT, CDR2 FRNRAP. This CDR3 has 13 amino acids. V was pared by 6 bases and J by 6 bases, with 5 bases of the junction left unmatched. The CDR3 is CASGTGASQPQHF. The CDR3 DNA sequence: TGTGCTAGTGGAACAGGGGCAAGTCAGCCCCAGCATTTT.

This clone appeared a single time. DNA of the CDR3: TGTGCCAGCAGCGACCGGGACAATCTCTACGAGCAGTACTTC. Residues: CASSDRDNLYEQYF. The chain couples TRBV7-6 to TRBJ2-7; D is possibly TRBD1 (6 bases). CDR1 SGHVS and CDR2 FNYEAQ come from the germline V gene. This CDR3 has 14 residues. Between the trimmed V and J ends, which lost 5 bases and 3 bases, there was a span of 14 bases.

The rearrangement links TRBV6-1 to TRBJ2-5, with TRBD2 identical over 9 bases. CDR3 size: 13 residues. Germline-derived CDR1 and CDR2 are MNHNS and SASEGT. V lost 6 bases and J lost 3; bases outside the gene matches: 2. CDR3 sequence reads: CASRRLAEETQYF. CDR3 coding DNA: TGTGCCAGCAGAAGACTAGCGGAAGAGACCCAGTACTTC.

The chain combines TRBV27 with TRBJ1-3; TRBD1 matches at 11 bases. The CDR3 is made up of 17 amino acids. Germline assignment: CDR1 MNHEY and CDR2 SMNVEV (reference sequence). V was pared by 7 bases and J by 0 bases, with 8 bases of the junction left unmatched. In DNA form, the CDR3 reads TGTGCCAGCAAGGGAAGGGGACAGGGGGACTCTGGAAACACCATATATTTT. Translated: CASKGRGQGDSGNTIYF.

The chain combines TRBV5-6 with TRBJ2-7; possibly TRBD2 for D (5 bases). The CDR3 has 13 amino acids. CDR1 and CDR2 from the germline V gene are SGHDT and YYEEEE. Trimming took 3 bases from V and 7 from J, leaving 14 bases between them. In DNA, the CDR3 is TGTGCCAGCAGCTGGGAGACGCTGGGAGAGCAGTACTTC. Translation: CASSWETLGEQYF.

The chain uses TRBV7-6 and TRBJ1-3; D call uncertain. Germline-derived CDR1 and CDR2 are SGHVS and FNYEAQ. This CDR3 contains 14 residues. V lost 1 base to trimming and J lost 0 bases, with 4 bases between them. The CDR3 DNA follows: TGTGCCAGCAGCTTAGTCAGCTCTGGAAACACCATATATTTT. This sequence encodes CASSLVSSGNTIYF.

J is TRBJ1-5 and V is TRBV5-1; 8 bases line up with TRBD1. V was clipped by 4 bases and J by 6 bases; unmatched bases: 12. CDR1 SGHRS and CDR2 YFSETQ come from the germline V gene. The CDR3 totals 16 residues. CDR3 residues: CASSPIGQGQGQPQHF. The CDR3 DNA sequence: TGCGCCAGCAGCCCCATCGGACAGGGACAAGGTCAGCCCCAGCATTTT.

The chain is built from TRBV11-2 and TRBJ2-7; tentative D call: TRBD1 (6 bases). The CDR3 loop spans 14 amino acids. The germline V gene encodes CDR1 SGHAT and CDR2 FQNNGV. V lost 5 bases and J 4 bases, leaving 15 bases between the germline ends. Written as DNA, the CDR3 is TGTGCCAGCAGCACCCCGAGAGGGGGATACGAGCAGTACTTC. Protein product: CASSTPRGGYEQYF.

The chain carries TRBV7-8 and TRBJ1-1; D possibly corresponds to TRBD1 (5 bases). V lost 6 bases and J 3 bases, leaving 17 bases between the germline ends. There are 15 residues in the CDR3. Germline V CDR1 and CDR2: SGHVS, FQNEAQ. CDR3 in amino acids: CASRPHKGRHTEAFF. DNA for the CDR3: TGTGCCAGCAGGCCCCATAAGGGGCGGCACACTGAAGCTTTCTTT.

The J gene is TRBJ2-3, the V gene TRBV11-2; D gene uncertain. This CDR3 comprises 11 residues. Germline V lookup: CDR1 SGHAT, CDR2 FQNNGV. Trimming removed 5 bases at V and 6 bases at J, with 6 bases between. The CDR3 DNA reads TGTGCCAGCAGCACCGGGGATACGCAGTATTTT. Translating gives CASSTGDTQYF.

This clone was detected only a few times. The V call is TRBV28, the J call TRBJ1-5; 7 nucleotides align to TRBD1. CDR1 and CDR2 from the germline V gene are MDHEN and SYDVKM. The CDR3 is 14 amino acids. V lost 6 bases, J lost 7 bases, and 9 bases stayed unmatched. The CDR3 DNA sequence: TGTGCCAGCAGCATGAAGGGGGCGGGACAGCCCCAGCATTTT. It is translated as CASSMKGAGQPQHF.

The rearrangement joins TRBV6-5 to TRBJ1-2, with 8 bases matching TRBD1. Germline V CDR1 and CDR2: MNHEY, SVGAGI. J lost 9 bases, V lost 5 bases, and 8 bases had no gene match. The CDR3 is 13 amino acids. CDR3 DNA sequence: TGTGCCAGCAGTCCGGGACAGGAAGATAGCTACACCTTC. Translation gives CASSPGQEDSYTF.

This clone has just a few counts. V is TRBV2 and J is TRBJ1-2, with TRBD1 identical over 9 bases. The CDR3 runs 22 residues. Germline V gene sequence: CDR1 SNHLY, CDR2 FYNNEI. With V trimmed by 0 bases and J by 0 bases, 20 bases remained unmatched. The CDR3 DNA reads TGTGCCAGCAGTGAAGCGCCGGGACAGGGACGAACCTTCTTCCCACCTAACTATGGCTACACCTTC. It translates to CASSEAPGQGRTFFPPNYGYTF.

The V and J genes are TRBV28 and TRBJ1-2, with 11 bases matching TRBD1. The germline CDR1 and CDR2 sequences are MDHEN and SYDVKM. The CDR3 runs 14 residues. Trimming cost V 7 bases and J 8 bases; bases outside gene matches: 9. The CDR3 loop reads CASTPGQGARGYTF. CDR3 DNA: TGTGCCAGCACCCCCGGACAGGGGGCGCGCGGCTACACCTTC.

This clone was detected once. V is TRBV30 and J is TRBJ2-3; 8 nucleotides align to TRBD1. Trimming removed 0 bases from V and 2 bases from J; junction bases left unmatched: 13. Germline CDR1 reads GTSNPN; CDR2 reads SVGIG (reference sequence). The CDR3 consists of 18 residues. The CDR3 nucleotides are TGTGCCTGGAGTGTGCGAACGCGGACAGGGCTGAACACAGATACGCAGTATTTT. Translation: CAWSVRTRTGLNTDTQYF.

The CDR3 loop reads CASLAGRSRSNQPQHF. The CDR3 coding sequence is TGTGCCAGCCTCGCGGGGCGTTCGAGGTCGAATCAGCCCCAGCATTTT. V usage is TRBV2 and J usage is TRBJ1-5; TRBD1 is a possible D gene (5 bases). CDR3 length: 16 amino acids. V was pared by 8 bases and J by 4 bases, with 21 bases between. The germline V gene has CDR1 SNHLY and CDR2 FYNNEI.

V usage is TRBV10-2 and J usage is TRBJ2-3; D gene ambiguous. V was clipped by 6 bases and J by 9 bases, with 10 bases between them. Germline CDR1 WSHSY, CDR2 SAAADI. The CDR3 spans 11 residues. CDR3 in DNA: TGCGCCAGCAGGACTGGTTTCACGCAGTATTTT. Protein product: CASRTGFTQYF.

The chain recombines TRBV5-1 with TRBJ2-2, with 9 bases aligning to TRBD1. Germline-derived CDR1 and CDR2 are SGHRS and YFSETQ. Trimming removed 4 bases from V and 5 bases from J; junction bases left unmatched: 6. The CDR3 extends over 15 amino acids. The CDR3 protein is CASSGGQGKTGELFF. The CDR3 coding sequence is TGCGCCAGCAGCGGGGGACAGGGAAAAACCGGGGAGCTGTTTTTT. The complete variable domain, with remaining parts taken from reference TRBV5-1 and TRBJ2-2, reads KAGVTQTPRYLIKTRGQQVTLSCSPISGHRSVSWYQQTPGQGLQFLFEYFSETQRNKGNFPGRFSGRQFSNSRSEMNVSTLELGDSALYLCASSGGQGKTGELFFGEGSRLTVL.

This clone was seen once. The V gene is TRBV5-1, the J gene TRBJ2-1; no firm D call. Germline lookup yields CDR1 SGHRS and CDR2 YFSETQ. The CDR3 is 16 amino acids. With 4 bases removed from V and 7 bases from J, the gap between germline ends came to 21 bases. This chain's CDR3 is CASSPPVQKVQNEQFF. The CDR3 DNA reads TGCGCCAGCAGCCCCCCCGTACAGAAGGTACAAAATGAGCAGTTCTTC. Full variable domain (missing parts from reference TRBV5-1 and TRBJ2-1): KAGVTQTPRYLIKTRGQQVTLSCSPISGHRSVSWYQQTPGQGLQFLFEYFSETQRNKGNFPGRFSGRQFSNSRSEMNVSTLELGDSALYLCASSPPVQKVQNEQFFGPGTRLTVL.

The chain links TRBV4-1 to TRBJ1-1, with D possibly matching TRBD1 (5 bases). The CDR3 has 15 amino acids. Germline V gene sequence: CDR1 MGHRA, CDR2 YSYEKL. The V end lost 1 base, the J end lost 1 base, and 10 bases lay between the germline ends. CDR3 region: CASSQVRTPNTEAFF. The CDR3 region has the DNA TGCGCCAGCAGCCAAGTGCGGACACCGAACACTGAAGCTTTCTTT.

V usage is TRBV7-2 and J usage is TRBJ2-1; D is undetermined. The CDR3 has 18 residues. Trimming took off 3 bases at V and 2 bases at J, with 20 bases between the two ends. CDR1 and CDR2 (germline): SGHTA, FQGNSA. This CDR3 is CASSFPGRESWPYNEQFF. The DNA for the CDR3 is TGTGCCAGCAGCTTTCCGGGTCGAGAGTCGTGGCCCTACAATGAGCAGTTCTTC.

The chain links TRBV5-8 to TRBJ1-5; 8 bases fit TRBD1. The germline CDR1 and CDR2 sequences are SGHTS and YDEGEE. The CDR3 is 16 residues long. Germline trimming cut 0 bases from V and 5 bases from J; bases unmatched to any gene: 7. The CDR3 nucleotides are TGTGCCAGCAGCTTGGACTTCAGGGGGCCGGATCAGCCCCAGCATTTT. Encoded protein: CASSLDFRGPDQPQHF.

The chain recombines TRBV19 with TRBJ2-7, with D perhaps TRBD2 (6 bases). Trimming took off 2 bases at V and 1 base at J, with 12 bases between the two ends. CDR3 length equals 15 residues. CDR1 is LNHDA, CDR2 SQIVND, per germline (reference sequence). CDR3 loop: CASSISQTRSYEQYF. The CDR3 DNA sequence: TGTGCCAGTAGTATATCCCAGACTAGATCCTACGAGCAGTACTTC.